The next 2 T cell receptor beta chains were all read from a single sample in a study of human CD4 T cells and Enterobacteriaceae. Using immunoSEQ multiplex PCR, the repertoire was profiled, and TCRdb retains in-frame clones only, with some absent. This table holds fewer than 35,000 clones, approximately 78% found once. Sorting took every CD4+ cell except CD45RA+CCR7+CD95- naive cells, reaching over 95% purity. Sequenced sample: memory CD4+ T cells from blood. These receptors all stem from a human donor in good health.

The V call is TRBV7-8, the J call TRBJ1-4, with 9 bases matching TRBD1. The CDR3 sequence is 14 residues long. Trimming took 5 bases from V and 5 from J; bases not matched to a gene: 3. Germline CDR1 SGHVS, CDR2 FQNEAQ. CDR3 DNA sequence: TGTGCCAGCAGCCGAGGACAGGGGAATGAAAAACTGTTTTTT. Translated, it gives CASSRGQGNEKLFF. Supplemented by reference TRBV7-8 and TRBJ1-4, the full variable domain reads GAGVSQSPRYKVAKRGQDVALRCDPISGHVSLFWYQQALGQGPEFLTYFQNEAQLDKSGLPSDRFFAERPEGSVSTLKIQRTQQEDSAVYLCASSRGQGNEKLFFGSGTQLSVL.

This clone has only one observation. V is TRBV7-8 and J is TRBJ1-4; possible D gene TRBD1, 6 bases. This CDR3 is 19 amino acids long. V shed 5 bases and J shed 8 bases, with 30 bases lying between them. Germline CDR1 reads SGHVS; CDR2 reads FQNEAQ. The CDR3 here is CASSHPGGALYSFGEKLFF. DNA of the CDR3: TGTGCCAGCAGCCACCCTGGGGGGGCTTTATACTCGTTTGGGGAAAAACTGTTTTTT.